Reported below is one T cell receptor (beta chain). In the same sample, other DNA sequences code for this CDR3. The data were taken from a study of shared clonotypes between healthy human individuals. Clones were sequenced by immunoSEQ multiplex PCR, and TCRdb holds only the in-frame ones, with some missing. The sample has 2 million to 2.5 million clones; about nine tenths are singletons. The source material was naive CD4+ T cells from PBMCs. Sample subset: CD45RA+ positively selected. The clonotype originates from a man aged 18 to 29 in good health. Some clones in this sample may be carry-over from other donors' samples.

The CDR3 nucleotides are TGTGCCAGCAGCTTAGGGGGACAGGGGGGATACAATGAGCAGTTCTTC. This encodes CASSLGGQGGYNEQFF. The J gene is TRBJ2-1, the V gene TRBV11-3, with 11 positions matching TRBD1. This CDR3 is 16 amino acids long. V shed 1 base, J shed 4 bases, and the junction held 3 bases outside the gene matches. The germline gives CDR1 SGHNT, CDR2 YENEEA.